The 22 T cell receptor beta chains below come from one sample, sequenced in a study of T-cell memory formation after mild COVID-19. TCRdb analysed the 5' RACE reads with MiXCR anew, one entry per CDR3 protein. Among a few hundred thousand distinct CDR3 sequences listed, roughly 17% were seen once. Sequencing was performed on PBMCs or a T cell subset sorted from them (not recorded which). All receptors derive from a man aged 18 to 29 who had mild COVID-19 (a few samples of this study predate the infection). Cell type and time point are not known.

This chain links TRBV6-5 with TRBJ1-5; 8 bases match TRBD1. Germline values: CDR1 MNHEY, CDR2 SVGAGI. Unmatched junction bases numbered 3, after V lost 4 bases and J lost 7 bases. CDR3 length: 13 residues. The CDR3 nucleotides read TGTGCCAGCAGTTCAGGGGGCCGACAGCCCCAGCATTTT. It yields the protein CASSSGGRQPQHF.

In its sample, this clonotype was seen a few times. The genes are TRBV24-1 and TRBJ1-2; 10 nucleotides align to TRBD1. Looked up from germline, CDR1 is KGHDR and CDR2 is SFDVKD. Germline trimming cut 7 bases from V and 5 bases from J; bases unmatched to any gene: 3. This CDR3 spans 13 amino acids. The CDR3 DNA reads as TGTGCCACCAGACCGGGACAGGGGTATGGCTACACCTTC. It codes for CATRPGQGYGYTF.

The genes are TRBV7-2 and TRBJ2-5, with D perhaps matching TRBD2 (5 bases). Germline V CDR1 and CDR2: SGHTA, FQGNSA. The CDR3 is 14 residues long. With 3 bases removed from V and 2 bases from J, the gap between germline ends came to 10 bases. This chain's CDR3 is CASSFTREQETQYF. CDR3 in DNA: TGTGCCAGCAGCTTCACTCGGGAACAAGAGACCCAGTACTTC.

This clonotype has a handful of counts. The chain carries TRBV7-3 and TRBJ2-3; D is undetermined. The CDR3 has 13 residues. Germline V lookup: CDR1 SGHTA, CDR2 FQGTGA. V shed 2 bases and J shed 3 bases, with 6 bases lying between them. The CDR3 nucleotides read TGTGCCAGCAGCTTATTTTTGACAGATACGCAGTATTTT. This codes for CASSLFLTDTQYF.

The rearrangement links TRBV4-2 to TRBJ2-3; TRBD1 agrees at 9 bases. The CDR3 covers 16 residues. Germline CDR1 reads LGHNA; CDR2 reads YNFKEQ. V was pared by 4 bases and J by 4 bases, with 9 bases of the junction left unmatched. The CDR3 here is CASSRQGQGIADTQYF. The CDR3 DNA reads as TGTGCCAGCAGCCGACAGGGACAGGGTATCGCAGATACGCAGTATTTT.

This chain uses TRBV6-6 with TRBJ2-1; 12 bases line up with TRBD1. This CDR3 is 18 amino acids long. Germline assignment: CDR1 MNHNY and CDR2 SVGAGI (reference sequence). The trim removed 6 bases at V and 2 bases at J, leaving 11 bases unmatched. This CDR3 reads CASSPGQGALWTYNEQFF. The CDR3 DNA reads TGTGCCAGCAGCCCGGGACAGGGGGCGCTTTGGACCTACAATGAGCAGTTCTTC.

This clonotype was seen many times. V is TRBV5-1 and J is TRBJ2-3; the D gene is possibly TRBD1 (6 bases). Trimming took off 2 bases at V and 4 bases at J, with 8 bases between the two ends. The CDR3 is 13 residues long. Germline CDR1 SGHRS, CDR2 YFSETQ. The CDR3 DNA sequence: TGCGCCAGCAGCTTATGGACAGCAGATACGCAGTATTTT. Translating it yields CASSLWTADTQYF.

The J gene is TRBJ2-5, the V gene TRBV7-9; 8 bases line up with TRBD2. CDR1 and CDR2 (germline): SEHNR, FQNEAQ (reference sequence). The V segment lost 4 bases and the J segment 5 bases; nucleotides outside the gene matches: 6. This CDR3 is built from 14 residues. The CDR3 loop reads CASSYLTSVETQYF. CDR3 nucleotides: TGTGCCAGCAGCTACTTGACTAGCGTGGAGACCCAGTACTTC.

This clonotype showed up just a few times. The rearrangement links TRBV12-3 or TRBV12-4 to TRBJ2-2; D remains unclear. The CDR3 contains 14 residues. The germline V and J ends were trimmed by 4 bases and 0 bases, with 6 bases remaining between them. CDR3 amino acids: CASSSYTNTGELFF. In nucleotides, the CDR3 is TGTGCCAGCAGTTCGTACACGAACACCGGGGAGCTGTTTTTT.

This rearrangement joins TRBV9 to TRBJ2-2; D unclear. V lost 4 bases to trimming and J lost 5 bases, with 9 bases between them. This CDR3 has 13 residues. CDR1 and CDR2 from the germline V gene are SGDLS and YYNGEE. CDR3 in amino acids: CASSPTWTGELFF. Here the CDR3 DNA reads TGTGCCAGCAGCCCAACCTGGACCGGGGAGCTGTTTTTT.

This clonotype was observed a few times. In DNA, the CDR3 is TGTGCCAGCAGTTTAATGAGCCCGAATGAGCAGTTCTTC. Protein product: CASSLMSPNEQFF. The chain carries TRBV12-3 or TRBV12-4 and TRBJ2-1; D is unclear. This CDR3 region has 13 residues. The V and J ends lost 2 bases and 7 bases respectively, with 9 bases between them.

CDR3 coding DNA: TGTGCCTGGAGTAGGGCCCCGGGGACTGAAGCTTTCTTT. Its protein is CAWSRAPGTEAFF. The V and J genes are TRBV30 and TRBJ1-1; D ambiguous. Per the germline V gene, CDR1 is GTSNPN and CDR2 is SVGIG (reference sequence). The CDR3 has 13 residues. Deletions cut 2 bases from V and 5 bases from J, with 12 bases between. The full variable domain, its missing parts supplied by reference TRBV30 and TRBJ1-1, is SQTIHQWPATLVQPVGSPLSLECTVEGTSNPNLYWYRQAAGRGLQLLFYSVGIGQISSEVPQNLSASRPQDRQFILSSKKLLLSDSGFYLCAWSRAPGTEAFFGQGTRLTVV.

This rearrangement joins TRBV7-2 to TRBJ1-1, with TRBD1 matching over 8 bases. V lost 6 bases and J lost 3; bases outside the gene matches: 12. CDR1 is SGHTA, CDR2 FQGNSA, per germline. CDR3 size: 16 residues. The CDR3 loop reads CASSQDAGGRDTEAFF. The CDR3 DNA is TGTGCCAGCAGTCAAGACGCAGGGGGCCGTGACACTGAAGCTTTCTTT.

J is TRBJ2-3 and V is TRBV4-1; D not certain. CDR3 length: 14 amino acids. The V gene's germline CDR1 is MGHRA and CDR2 YSYEKL. Trimming removed 1 base at V and 4 bases at J, with 9 bases between. The CDR3 sequence is CASSQGLNSDTQYF. CDR3 DNA sequence: TGCGCCAGCAGCCAAGGCCTAAACTCAGATACGCAGTATTTT.

DNA for the CDR3: TGTGCCAGCAGTTTTTGGGGGGCTCACCCGTACTTC. Protein product: CASSFWGAHPYF. The chain links TRBV12-3 or TRBV12-4 to TRBJ2-5, with D perhaps assigned TRBD1 or TRBD2 (6 bases each). The germline V and J ends were trimmed by 3 bases and 13 bases, with 15 bases remaining between them. The CDR3 loop spans 12 amino acids.

Points on this clonotype: A read error may account for a junction end that differs from germline. The chain employs TRBV7-9 and TRBJ1-2; D remains unclear. Germline CDR1 SEHNR, CDR2 FQNEAQ (reference sequence). The CDR3 sequence is 9 residues long. This CDR3 reads CASSLDSIF. In nucleotides, the CDR3 is TGTGCCAGCAGCCTAGATAGCATCTTC.

This sequence joins TRBV19 and TRBJ2-5; tentative D call: TRBD1 (7 bases). V gave up 3 bases and J gave up 5 bases, with 13 bases separating them. Germline V gene sequence: CDR1 LNHDA, CDR2 SQIVND (reference sequence). CDR3 length: 14 residues. CDR3: CASSIAGGQETQYF. CDR3 in DNA: TGTGCCAGTAGTATCGCCGGGGGACAGGAGACCCAGTACTTC.

This rearrangement joins TRBV3-1 to TRBJ2-7, with D possibly TRBD1 on 6 matching bases. V dropped 5 bases and J dropped 3 bases, with 17 bases sitting between them. The CDR3 is 15 amino acids. Germline V gene lookup returns CDR1 LGHDT and CDR2 YNNKEL (reference sequence). The CDR3: CASSSPGQRIYEQYF. The CDR3 nucleotides read TGTGCCAGCAGCTCACCGGGACAACGGATCTACGAGCAGTACTTC.

There are a few counts of this clonotype. The V and J genes are TRBV7-9 and TRBJ1-2; TRBD1 is a possible D gene (6 bases). This CDR3 is built from 12 residues. Germline values: CDR1 SEHNR, CDR2 FQNEAQ (reference sequence). Trimming removed 6 bases at V and 8 bases at J, with 13 bases between. CDR3 protein: CASRRRGEGYTF. The CDR3 DNA reads TGTGCCAGCAGGAGAAGGGGGGAGGGCTACACCTTC.

This clonotype has only a few counts. The chain is built from TRBV7-2 and TRBJ1-1, with D perhaps matching TRBD1 (5 bases). In germline, CDR1 is SGHTA, CDR2 FQGNSA. Trimming stripped 5 bases from V and 3 bases from J, with 13 bases between. The CDR3 runs 14 residues. This CDR3 is CASSPQGGDTEAFF. As DNA, the CDR3 is TGTGCCAGCAGCCCCCAGGGAGGGGACACTGAAGCTTTCTTT.

The table lists this clonotype with a few counts. The chain links TRBV7-9 to TRBJ2-7, with D perhaps matching TRBD1 (6 bases). V lost 3 bases to trimming and J lost 0 bases, with 12 bases between them. This CDR3 region has 15 residues. In germline, CDR1 is SEHNR, CDR2 FQNEAQ (reference sequence). In DNA, the CDR3 is TGTGCCAGCAGCTTTAGCCGGGACAACTCCTACGAGCAGTACGTC. This encodes CASSFSRDNSYEQYV.

This clonotype was picked up one time. This sequence joins TRBV20-1 and TRBJ2-1, with 12 positions matching TRBD2. The CDR3 extends over 15 amino acids. CDR1 is DFQATT, CDR2 SNEGSKA, per germline (reference sequence). J gave up 7 bases and V 0 bases, and 4 bases lay outside the gene matches. The CDR3 nucleotides read TGCAGTGCTAGAGATTTCCTAGCGGGGGGGAATGAGCAGTTCTTC. This sequence encodes CSARDFLAGGNEQFF.